This entry is about one T cell receptor (beta chain). This sample is drawn from a study of blood T cell repertoires in COVID-19. The method was immunoSEQ multiplex PCR; TCRdb's version includes in-frame clones alone and lacks a portion of them. The sample lists 210,000 or so clones, approximately 81% occurring once. This CDR3 is built from 14 residues. The V gene's germline CDR1 is LGHDT and CDR2 YNNKEL (reference sequence). V was shortened by 6 bases and J by 5 bases, with 14 bases between the two germline ends. V usage is TRBV3-1 (or the pseudogene TRBV3-2) and J usage is TRBJ2-1, with a possible D match to TRBD2 (5 bases). The receptor was isolated from a human donor in a cohort sampled during active COVID-19. Input material: peripheral blood. CDR3 sequence (DNA): TGTGCCAGCAGTCCGGCTAGCCGCAACAATGAGCAGTTCTTC. Protein sequence: CASSPASRNNEQFF.